The next 12 T cell receptor beta chains were all read from a single sample in a study of spatial heterogeneity in lung cancer. Study results and caveats: Expanded intratumoral alpha and beta TCR counts tracked tumor mutation counts.

The time point is: sample taken at primary tumor resection. Antigen specificity for these receptors is unknown. TCRdb processed the 5' RACE reads anew with MiXCR; each CDR3 protein has one entry. The sample contains 8,000 to 10,000 distinct CDR3 sequences, approximately 15% of which appear only once. Specimen: lung tumor tissue, collected at surgery. The receptors were sampled from a male donor with early-stage non-small cell lung cancer.

This clonotype was found many times. This beta chain slipped into a library made for alpha chains as a stray read, so its size is not meaningful. The chain links TRBV30 to TRBJ2-7; either TRBD1 or TRBD2 may supply D (5 bases each). The CDR3 totals 15 residues. V was trimmed by 4 bases and J by 2 bases, leaving 18 bases between them. Germline V gene lookup returns CDR1 GTSNPN and CDR2 SVGIG (reference sequence). The CDR3 sequence: CAWIRTGTGAYEQYF. Written as DNA, the CDR3 is TGTGCCTGGATACGAACCGGGACCGGAGCCTACGAGCAGTACTTC.

Many counts were recorded for this clonotype. This beta chain represents an off-target read in a library built for alpha chains; its size is of limited meaning. The V call is TRBV29-1, the J call TRBJ1-3, with D tentatively TRBD1 (5 bases). Trimming removed 4 bases at V and 2 bases at J, with 12 bases between. Per germline, CDR1 SQVTM and CDR2 ANQGSEA. The CDR3 is made up of 14 amino acids. The CDR3 DNA is TGCAGCGTTGTAGGGGCGCAAACTGGAAACACCATATATTTT. Residues: CSVVGAQTGNTIYF.

This clonotype was seen many times. The library was prepared for alpha chains; this beta chain is a stray read, so its frequency means little. The J gene is TRBJ2-2, the V gene TRBV29-1; TRBD1 is a possible D gene (5 bases). The germline V gene encodes CDR1 SQVTM and CDR2 ANQGSEA. The CDR3 is 13 amino acids. Trimming pared 4 bases from V and 4 bases from J, leaving 10 bases between. The CDR3 protein is CSVGRDSTGELFF. In nucleotides, the CDR3 is TGCAGCGTTGGCAGGGATTCCACCGGGGAGCTGTTTTTT.

By sample fraction, this clonotype is medium-sized. Since the library was made to target alpha chains, this beta chain is a stray read and its abundance is not meaningful. The chain carries TRBV29-1 and TRBJ1-1; 9 bases fit TRBD1. The CDR3 is 12 residues long. Per the germline V gene, CDR1 is SQVTM and CDR2 is ANQGSEA. The V and J ends lost 6 bases and 7 bases, in that order; junction bases with no gene match: 6. CDR3 region: CSVRTGGGEAFF. The CDR3 DNA sequence: TGCAGCGTCCGCACAGGGGGCGGTGAAGCTTTCTTT.

This clonotype was recorded at least ten times. This beta chain appears as a stray read in a library generated for alpha chains; its size is not informative. This chain links TRBV5-4 with TRBJ2-1; TRBD2 might be the D (5 bases). The V and J ends lost 0 bases and 7 bases respectively, with 14 bases between them. The CDR3 covers 15 residues. The V gene's germline CDR1 is SGHNT and CDR2 YYREEE (reference sequence). CDR3 in amino acids: CASSLGAGPQNEQFF. CDR3 DNA sequence: TGTGCCAGCAGCTTGGGGGCGGGCCCCCAGAATGAGCAGTTCTTC.

In its sample, this clonotype was seen many times. Because the library targeted alpha chains, this beta chain is an off-target read whose size means little. This sequence joins TRBV11-2 and TRBJ2-2; D uncertain. Trimming left V 3 bases short and J 1 base short, with 18 bases between. In germline, CDR1 is SGHAT, CDR2 FQNNGV. The CDR3 consists of 18 residues. This chain's CDR3 is CASSLRPLGPENTGELFF. CDR3 in DNA: TGTGCCAGCAGCTTGAGACCGCTAGGGCCGGAGAACACCGGGGAGCTGTTTTTT.

This clonotype was counted many times. Because this beta chain is a stray read in a library intended to capture alpha chains, its abundance should not be given much weight. V usage is TRBV6-2 or TRBV6-3 and J usage is TRBJ1-5; possibly TRBD1 for D (5 bases). This CDR3 has 14 amino acids. Between the trimmed V and J ends, which lost 5 bases and 10 bases, there was a span of 18 bases. The V gene's germline CDR1 is MNHEY and CDR2 SVGEGT. The CDR3 sequence: CASSPGHSGDPQHF. The CDR3 region has the DNA TGTGCCAGCAGTCCAGGACACAGCGGGGATCCCCAGCATTTT.

This clonotype showed up many times. As an off-target read in a library built for alpha chains, this beta chain has a frequency of little significance. The gene calls are TRBV7-2 and TRBJ1-5; D is possibly TRBD1 (5 bases). In germline, CDR1 is SGHTA, CDR2 FQGNSA. With 1 base removed from V and 4 bases from J, the gap between germline ends came to 8 bases. This CDR3 is 14 amino acids long. CDR3 sequence reads: CASSLGQKNQPQHF. CDR3 DNA sequence: TGTGCCAGCAGCTTAGGACAGAAAAATCAGCCCCAGCATTTT.

This clonotype was seen many times. The library was built for alpha chains, so this beta chain is an off-target read and its size means little. V and J are TRBV2 and TRBJ1-1, with a possible D match to TRBD1 (6 bases). Germline loops: CDR1 SNHLY, CDR2 FYNNEI. The CDR3 runs 13 residues. V lost 2 bases to trimming and J lost 7 bases, with 11 bases between them. For the CDR3, the DNA is TGTGCCAGCAGTGAATCGGGGGCCGGTGAAGCTTTCTTT. Translated: CASSESGAGEAFF.

In its sample, this clonotype was seen many times. This beta chain slipped into a library made for alpha chains as a stray read, so its size is not meaningful. This chain connects TRBV20-1 to TRBJ2-3; D is perhaps TRBD1 or TRBD2 (5 bases each). The ends were cut back, 0 bases at V and 4 bases at J, with 17 bases in the middle. Germline values: CDR1 DFQATT, CDR2 SNEGSKA (reference sequence). This CDR3 is 16 amino acids long. DNA of the CDR3: TGCAGTGCTAGAGATTTGGGGGAGAATCGGGCAGATACGCAGTATTTT. Translation gives CSARDLGENRADTQYF.

This clonotype showed up many times. Little can be read into the size of this beta chain, an off-target read in a library designed for alpha chains. The chain joins TRBV30 to TRBJ2-1; 12 bases align to TRBD2. The CDR3 contains 17 residues. Germline CDR1 GTSNPN, CDR2 SVGIG (reference sequence). V was clipped by 5 bases and J by 8 bases; unmatched bases: 16. CDR3 loop: CAWFSPLAGGPSYEQFF. In DNA, the CDR3 is TGTGCCTGGTTTTCTCCTCTAGCGGGAGGGCCTTCATATGAGCAGTTCTTC.

This clonotype was counted a few times. This beta chain slipped into a library made for alpha chains as a stray read, so its size is not meaningful. The V call is TRBV5-1, the J call TRBJ2-3; 15 bases fit TRBD2. With V trimmed by 3 bases and J by 4 bases, 9 bases remained unmatched. This CDR3 comprises 18 residues. Germline V gene lookup returns CDR1 SGHRS and CDR2 YFSETQ. The CDR3 DNA sequence: TGCGCCAGCAGCTCGGCCCCCCGGACTAGCGGGGGGGCAGATACGCAGTATTTT. Protein product: CASSSAPRTSGGADTQYF. Together with reference TRBV5-1 and TRBJ2-3, the CDR3 gives the full variable domain: KAGVTQTPRYLIKTRGQQVTLSCSPISGHRSVSWYQQTPGQGLQFLFEYFSETQRNKGNFPGRFSGRQFSNSRSEMNVSTLELGDSALYLCASSSAPRTSGGADTQYFGPGTRLTVL.